The source of this TCR beta chain is a study of cytomegalovirus exposure and HLA in healthy donors. Worth noting for this clone: Its specificity is unknown.

Sequencing was performed with immunoSEQ multiplex PCR; in TCRdb, only in-frame clones are kept and a portion is missing. The table records around 250,000 clones, 90% of them present only once. General study points: In the 120 or so validation repertoires, approximately 94% of cluster scores exceeded 0, per a later analysis. Cytomegalovirus status was reportedly diagnosed by the classifier with high specificity and sensitivity. In vitro confirmation showed three CMV-associated chains to be CMV antigen specific.

Trimming left V 4 bases short and J 8 bases short, with 17 bases between. CDR3 length: 14 residues. CDR1 is SEHNR and CDR2 is FQNEAQ in the germline V gene (reference sequence). The sequence derives from a woman under 30 in good health and CMV-seronegative. The V call is TRBV7-9, the J call TRBJ1-2, with a weak D call TRBD1 (6 bases). The specimen was PBMCs. The CDR3 nucleotides are TGTGCCAGCAGCTCACTAGGGGGGGCGGAAGGCTACACCTTC. This translates into CASSSLGGAEGYTF.